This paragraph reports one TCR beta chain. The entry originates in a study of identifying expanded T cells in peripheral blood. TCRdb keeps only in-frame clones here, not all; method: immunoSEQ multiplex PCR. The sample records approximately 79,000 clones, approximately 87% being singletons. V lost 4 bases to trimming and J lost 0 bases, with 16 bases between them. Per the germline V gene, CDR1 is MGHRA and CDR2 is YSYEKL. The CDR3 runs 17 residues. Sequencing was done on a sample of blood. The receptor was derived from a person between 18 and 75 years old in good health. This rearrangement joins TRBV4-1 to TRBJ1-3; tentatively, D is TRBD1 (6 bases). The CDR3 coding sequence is TGCGCCAGCAGCCCTATCCTTAGACAGGACTCTGGAAACACCATATATTTT. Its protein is CASSPILRQDSGNTIYF.